The source of this T cell receptor (beta chain) is a study of human T cells and chemical hapten exposure. Total RNA came from unfractionated whole blood. Points from the study as a whole: DPC sensitization left the count of TCRs above 1 in 1000 unchanged.

This clonotype showed up just a few times. Its antigen is not identified. This CDR3 has 13 residues. The V end was cut by 2 bases, the J end by 2 bases, with 4 bases between. Germline V CDR1 and CDR2: MDHEN, SYDVKM. As the library was built, unique molecular identifiers were attached to individual cDNA molecules. Via MiXCR, TCRdb re-called the 5' RACE reads, giving one row per CDR3 protein. The table lists approximately 110,000 distinct CDR3 sequences, approximately 20% of them singletons. The chain joins TRBV28 to TRBJ1-5; D is uncertain. This TCR came from a human donor in good health. The CDR3 is CASSLIGNQPQHF. CDR3 nucleotide sequence: TGTGCCAGCAGTTTAATCGGCAATCAGCCCCAGCATTTT.